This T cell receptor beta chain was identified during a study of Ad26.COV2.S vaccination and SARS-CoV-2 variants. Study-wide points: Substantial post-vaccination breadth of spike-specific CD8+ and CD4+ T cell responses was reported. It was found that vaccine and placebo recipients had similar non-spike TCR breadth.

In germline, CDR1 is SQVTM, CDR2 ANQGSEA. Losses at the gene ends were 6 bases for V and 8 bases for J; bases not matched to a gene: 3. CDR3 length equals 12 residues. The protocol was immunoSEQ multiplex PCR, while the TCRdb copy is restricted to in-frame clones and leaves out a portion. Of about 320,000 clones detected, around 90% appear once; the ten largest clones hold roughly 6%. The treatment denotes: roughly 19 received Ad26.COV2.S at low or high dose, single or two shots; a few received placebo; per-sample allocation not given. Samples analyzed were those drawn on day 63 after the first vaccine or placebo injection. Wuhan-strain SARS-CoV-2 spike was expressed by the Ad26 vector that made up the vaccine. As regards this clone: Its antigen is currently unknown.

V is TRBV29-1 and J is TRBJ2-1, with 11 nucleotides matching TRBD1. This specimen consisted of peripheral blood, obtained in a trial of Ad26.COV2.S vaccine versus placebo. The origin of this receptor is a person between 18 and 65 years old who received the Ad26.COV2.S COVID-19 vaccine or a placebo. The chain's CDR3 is CSVGQGAYEQFF. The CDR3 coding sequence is TGCAGCGTCGGACAGGGGGCATATGAGCAGTTCTTC.